This entry lists 23 T cell receptor beta chains sequenced from one sample in a study of blood T cell repertoires in COVID-19. Data came from immunoSEQ multiplex PCR; TCRdb stores just in-frame clones and leaves some out. The sample gives 110,000 to 150,000 clones, more than 75% of which show up once; 5% is in the top ten. Sequencing input: peripheral blood. These receptors all come from a woman in her forties or fifties with acute or convalescent COVID-19.

CDR3 sequence: CASSTSDREETQYF. The DNA of the CDR3 is TGTGCCAGCAGCACCTCGGACAGGGAAGAGACCCAGTACTTC. This chain joins TRBV7-6 and TRBJ2-5; TRBD1 aligns across 8 bases. Germline V gene data show CDR1 as SGHVS and CDR2 as FNYEAQ. The CDR3 sequence is 14 residues long. V lost 5 bases and J lost 3; bases outside the gene matches: 5.

The V call is TRBV24-1, the J call TRBJ2-1; perhaps TRBD1 as D (7 bases). The CDR3 has 16 residues. Between the trimmed V and J ends, which lost 5 bases and 8 bases, there was a span of 21 bases. Germline V CDR1 and CDR2: KGHDR, SFDVKD. This CDR3 reads CATSVAGTTGMDEQFF. The CDR3 nucleotides are TGTGCCACCAGTGTCGCGGGGACGACAGGGATGGATGAGCAGTTCTTC.

The rearrangement joins TRBV14 to TRBJ1-4, with TRBD1 as a possible D gene (6 bases). The CDR3 loop spans 15 amino acids. Trimming cost V 4 bases and J 5 bases, with 14 bases left between them. The germline V gene has CDR1 SGHDN and CDR2 FVKESK. As DNA, the CDR3 is TGTGCCAGCAGCCTAGGACAGACCCTGAATGAAAAACTGTTTTTT. This codes for CASSLGQTLNEKLFF.

The chain couples TRBV4-3 to TRBJ1-5; no clear D gene. Germline V gene data show CDR1 as LGHNA and CDR2 as YSLEER. V lost 0 bases and J lost 4, with 10 bases in between. The CDR3 is 15 amino acids. CDR3 region: CASSQDFAVNQPQHF. Written as DNA, the CDR3 is TGCGCCAGCAGCCAAGACTTCGCAGTAAATCAGCCCCAGCATTTT.

J is TRBJ2-3 and V is TRBV5-1; 9 nucleotides agree with TRBD2. The CDR3 is made up of 15 amino acids. V trimming: 2 bases; J trimming: 5 bases; junction bases outside the gene matches: 6. CDR1 is SGHRS and CDR2 is YFSETQ in the germline V gene. DNA for the CDR3: TGCGCCAGCAGCTTCTCCGGGACTAGCTTAGATACGCAGTATTTT. Translation: CASSFSGTSLDTQYF.

The chain has TRBV7-2 and TRBJ2-3; 7 bases match TRBD1. The V segment lost 2 bases and the J segment 0 bases; nucleotides outside the gene matches: 5. The CDR3 length is 16 residues. CDR1 is SGHTA and CDR2 is FQGNSA in the germline V gene. The CDR3 here is CASSLKGQTSTDTQYF. The CDR3 nucleotides read TGTGCCAGCAGCTTAAAGGGACAGACTAGCACAGATACGCAGTATTTT.

The chain carries TRBV28 and TRBJ2-7; D ambiguous. Trimming shortened V by 7 bases and J by 1 base, and 8 bases separated the two germline ends. The CDR3 contains 12 residues. Germline V gene data show CDR1 as MDHEN and CDR2 as SYDVKM. CDR3 in amino acids: CASTSRSYEQYF. The CDR3 nucleotides are TGTGCCAGCACGTCGCGGTCCTACGAGCAGTACTTC.

The chain joins TRBV4-2 to TRBJ2-2; 8 nucleotides agree with TRBD2. The CDR3 has 14 residues. The V and J ends lost 4 bases and 4 bases, in that order; junction bases with no gene match: 2. CDR1 is LGHNA and CDR2 is YNFKEQ in the germline V gene. The CDR3 DNA reads as TGTGCCAGCAGCCCCAGCGGGGGCACCGGGGAGCTGTTTTTT. Residues: CASSPSGGTGELFF.

This chain uses TRBV30 with TRBJ2-7; TRBD2 matches at 12 bases. Trimming at V came to 8 bases and at J to 5 bases, leaving 7 bases not matched to a gene. Germline V CDR1 and CDR2: GTSNPN, SVGIG (reference sequence). The CDR3 runs to 13 residues. CDR3 in DNA: TGTGCCCGTCGGACTAGCGGGGCGGACGAGCAGTACTTC. This translates into CARRTSGADEQYF.

The CDR3 protein is CASSSRIRTGDYGYTF. CDR3 nucleotides: TGTGCCAGCAGTTCCCGAATAAGGACAGGGGATTATGGCTACACCTTC. This sequence joins TRBV27 and TRBJ1-2; 9 nucleotides align to TRBD1. Germline V gene sequence: CDR1 MNHEY, CDR2 SMNVEV (reference sequence). This CDR3 comprises 16 residues. J gave up 5 bases and V 4 bases, and 11 bases lay outside the gene matches.

The V call is TRBV5-1, the J call TRBJ2-1, with D uncertain. This CDR3 has 15 residues. CDR1 and CDR2 (germline): SGHRS, YFSETQ. V lost 1 base, J lost 0 bases, and 8 bases lay in between. The CDR3 nucleotides are TGCGCCAGCAGCTTGACAATCAGCTCCTACAATGAGCAGTTCTTC. Residues: CASSLTISSYNEQFF.

J is TRBJ2-1 and V is TRBV5-1, with 11 bases fitting TRBD2. The CDR3 has 14 residues. The V and J ends lost 5 bases and 5 bases, in that order; junction bases with no gene match: 3. Germline V gene lookup returns CDR1 SGHRS and CDR2 YFSETQ. The CDR3 protein is CASRLAGGNNEQFF. Written as DNA, the CDR3 is TGCGCCAGCAGATTAGCGGGGGGGAACAATGAGCAGTTCTTC.

This clone occurred a few times. The gene calls are TRBV4-3 and TRBJ1-4, with D uncertain. CDR1 LGHNA and CDR2 YSLEER come from the germline V gene. The CDR3 is made up of 14 amino acids. V was pared by 4 bases and J by 6 bases, with 12 bases between. The CDR3 nucleotides read TGCGCCAGCAGCCCTATAGAGAATTATGAAAAACTGTTTTTT. Its translation is CASSPIENYEKLFF.

The chain combines TRBV28 with TRBJ1-2; 8 bases fit TRBD1. The CDR3 extends over 16 amino acids. V shed 1 base and J 5 bases; nucleotides not matched to a gene: 9. Germline V gene lookup returns CDR1 MDHEN and CDR2 SYDVKM. CDR3 coding DNA: TGTGCCAGCAGTTTATCCCGTGGACAGGGAGTTTATGGCTACACCTTC. The encoded protein is CASSLSRGQGVYGYTF.

This sequence joins TRBV6-6 and TRBJ1-2, with unresolved D. Germline values: CDR1 MNHNY, CDR2 SVGAGI (reference sequence). CDR3 length equals 16 residues. V lost 4 bases to trimming and J lost 0 bases, with 15 bases between them. CDR3 nucleotides: TGTGCCAGCAGTTCCGGGGTAGTTTTCTCTAACTATGGCTACACCTTC. It specifies CASSSGVVFSNYGYTF.

The rearrangement joins TRBV21-1 to TRBJ1-1. TRBV21-1 constitutes a pseudogene. The CDR3 is 15 residues long. CDR3 coding DNA: TGTGCCAGCAGCATGGTGGATTCGGGTAGCACTGAAGCTTTCTTT. Residues: CASSMVDSGSTEAFF.

This clone was seen more than once but under ten times. The CDR3 region has the DNA TGCGCCAGCAGCGCGGGTGAGGGAGAAAAACTGTTTTTT. It codes for CASSAGEGEKLFF. The chain links TRBV5-1 to TRBJ1-4; no clear D gene. This CDR3 region has 13 residues. Looked up from germline, CDR1 is SGHRS and CDR2 is YFSETQ. Trimming took 4 bases from V and 8 from J, leaving 12 bases between them.

The rearrangement links TRBV5-1 to TRBJ2-1; the D is unclear. In germline, CDR1 is SGHRS, CDR2 YFSETQ. V was cut by 2 bases and J by 4 bases, with 10 bases left in between. This CDR3 is 14 amino acids long. CDR3 nucleotides: TGCGCCAGCAGCTTTGGGCAGCCGTACAATGAGCAGTTCTTC. Protein product: CASSFGQPYNEQFF.

The rearrangement links TRBV7-2 to TRBJ2-3, with TRBD2 matching 11 bases. Per germline, CDR1 SGHTA and CDR2 FQGNSA. V was pared by 5 bases and J by 0 bases, with 10 bases of the junction left unmatched. This CDR3 is 18 amino acids long. The CDR3 loop is CASSRKIAGGASTDTQYF. Here the CDR3 DNA reads TGTGCCAGCAGCCGGAAGATAGCGGGGGGGGCTAGCACAGATACGCAGTATTTT.

The gene calls are TRBV2 and TRBJ1-5; TRBD1 agrees at 8 bases. Germline CDR1 SNHLY, CDR2 FYNNEI. Germline trimming cut 6 bases from V and 7 bases from J; bases unmatched to any gene: 2. This CDR3 has 12 amino acids. Here the CDR3 reads CASSGTGQPQHF. CDR3 DNA sequence: TGTGCCAGCAGCGGGACAGGACAGCCCCAGCATTTT.

V usage is TRBV3-1 (or the pseudogene TRBV3-2) and J usage is TRBJ2-7, with no clear D. The V end was cut by 0 bases, the J end by 2 bases, with 20 bases between. Germline-derived CDR1 and CDR2 are LGHDT and YNNKEL (reference sequence). The CDR3 has 18 amino acids. The CDR3 DNA reads TGTGCCAGCAGCCAAGAAAGTGGTGGTATCCGTTTAGCCTACGAGCAGTACTTC. Amino acids: CASSQESGGIRLAYEQYF.

DNA for the CDR3: TGTGCCAGCACCCTGGGGGGGAGAGGCGAGCAGTACTTC. As protein: CASTLGGRGEQYF. The chain has TRBV6-6 and TRBJ2-7; 7 nucleotides line up with TRBD2. This CDR3 is built from 13 residues. In germline, CDR1 is MNHNY, CDR2 SVGAGI (reference sequence). Trimming cost V 7 bases and J 6 bases; bases outside gene matches: 9.

The chain carries TRBV5-1 and TRBJ1-1; D gene uncertain. V lost 4 bases to trimming and J lost 2 bases, with 12 bases between them. Germline CDR1 is SGHRS and CDR2 is YFSETQ. This CDR3 region has 14 residues. Here the CDR3 reads CASSPRFANTEAFF. The DNA of the CDR3 is TGCGCCAGCAGCCCCCGGTTTGCTAACACTGAAGCTTTCTTT.